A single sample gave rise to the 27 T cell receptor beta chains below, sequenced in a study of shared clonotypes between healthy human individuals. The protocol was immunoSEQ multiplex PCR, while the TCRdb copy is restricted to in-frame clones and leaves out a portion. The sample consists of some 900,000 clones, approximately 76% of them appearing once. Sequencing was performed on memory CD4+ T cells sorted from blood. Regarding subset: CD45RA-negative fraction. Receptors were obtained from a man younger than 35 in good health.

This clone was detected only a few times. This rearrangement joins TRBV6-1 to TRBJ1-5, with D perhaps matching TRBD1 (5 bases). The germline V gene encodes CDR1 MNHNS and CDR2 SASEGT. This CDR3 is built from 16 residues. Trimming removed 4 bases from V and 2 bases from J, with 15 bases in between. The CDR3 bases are TGTGCCAGCAGTGCGGGGACCGGTGTCGGCAATCAGCCCCAGCATTTT. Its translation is CASSAGTGVGNQPQHF.

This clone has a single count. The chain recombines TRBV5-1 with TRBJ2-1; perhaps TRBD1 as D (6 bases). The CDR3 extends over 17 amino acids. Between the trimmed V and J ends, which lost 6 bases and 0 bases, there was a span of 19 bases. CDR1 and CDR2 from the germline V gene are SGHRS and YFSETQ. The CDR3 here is CASISTGPPSSYNEQFF. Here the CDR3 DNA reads TGCGCCAGCATCTCCACAGGGCCGCCGAGCTCCTACAATGAGCAGTTCTTC.

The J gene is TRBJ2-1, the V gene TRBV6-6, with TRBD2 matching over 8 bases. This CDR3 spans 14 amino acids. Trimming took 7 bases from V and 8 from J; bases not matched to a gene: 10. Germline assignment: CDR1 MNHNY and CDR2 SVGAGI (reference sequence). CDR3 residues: CASTRTGGLDEQFF. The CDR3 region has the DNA TGTGCCAGCACGAGAACGGGGGGGCTCGATGAGCAGTTCTTC.

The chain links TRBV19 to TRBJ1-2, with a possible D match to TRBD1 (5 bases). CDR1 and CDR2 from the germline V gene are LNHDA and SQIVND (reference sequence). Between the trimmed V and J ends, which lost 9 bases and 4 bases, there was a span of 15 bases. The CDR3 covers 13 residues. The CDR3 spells CASRRQGSYGYTF. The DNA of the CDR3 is TGTGCCAGCCGAAGGCAGGGAAGCTATGGCTACACCTTC.

The CDR3 region has the DNA TGTGCCAGCAGTGCCTCCCTTAGTAGCACAGATACGCAGTATTTT. Translated, it gives CASSASLSSTDTQYF. The chain recombines TRBV6-1 with TRBJ2-3; no reliable D call. Germline CDR1 MNHNS, CDR2 SASEGT. Trimming cost V 4 bases and J 0 bases, with 11 bases left between them. CDR3 length equals 15 residues.

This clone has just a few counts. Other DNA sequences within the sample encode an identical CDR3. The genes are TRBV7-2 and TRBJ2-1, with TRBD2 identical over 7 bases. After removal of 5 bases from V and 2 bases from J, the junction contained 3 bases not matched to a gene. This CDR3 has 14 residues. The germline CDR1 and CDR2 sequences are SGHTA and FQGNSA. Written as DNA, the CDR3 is TGTGCCAGCAGCCCCGGACTAGCCTACAATGAGCAGTTCTTC. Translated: CASSPGLAYNEQFF.

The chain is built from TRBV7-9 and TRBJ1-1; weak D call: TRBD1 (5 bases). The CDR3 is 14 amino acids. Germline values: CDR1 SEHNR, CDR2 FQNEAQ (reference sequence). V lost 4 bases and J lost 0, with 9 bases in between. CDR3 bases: TGTGCCAGCAGCTCGGGACGGCTGAACACTGAAGCTTTCTTT. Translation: CASSSGRLNTEAFF. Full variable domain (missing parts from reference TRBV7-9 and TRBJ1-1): DTGVSQNPRHKITKRGQNVTFRCDPISEHNRLYWYRQTLGQGPEFLTYFQNEAQLEKSRLLSDRFSAERPKGSFSTLEIQRTEQGDSAMYLCASSSGRLNTEAFFGQGTRLTVV.

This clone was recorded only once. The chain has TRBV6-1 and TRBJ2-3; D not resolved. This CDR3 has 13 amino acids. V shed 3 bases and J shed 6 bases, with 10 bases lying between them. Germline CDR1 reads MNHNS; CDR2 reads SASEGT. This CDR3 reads CASSEGIQDTQYF. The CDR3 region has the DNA TGTGCCAGCAGTGAGGGGATCCAGGATACGCAGTATTTT.

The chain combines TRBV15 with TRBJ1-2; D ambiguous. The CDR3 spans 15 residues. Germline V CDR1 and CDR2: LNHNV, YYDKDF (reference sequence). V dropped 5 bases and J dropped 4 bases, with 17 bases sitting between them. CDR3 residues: CATSSPPTSSYGYTF. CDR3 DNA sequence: TGTGCCACCAGCTCCCCCCCGACGTCTAGCTATGGCTACACCTTC.

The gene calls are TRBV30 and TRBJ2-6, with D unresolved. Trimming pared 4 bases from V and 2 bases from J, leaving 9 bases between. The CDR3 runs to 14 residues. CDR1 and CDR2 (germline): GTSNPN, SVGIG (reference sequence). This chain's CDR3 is CAWNQSPGANVLTF. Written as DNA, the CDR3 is TGTGCCTGGAACCAGTCTCCTGGGGCCAACGTCCTGACTTTC.

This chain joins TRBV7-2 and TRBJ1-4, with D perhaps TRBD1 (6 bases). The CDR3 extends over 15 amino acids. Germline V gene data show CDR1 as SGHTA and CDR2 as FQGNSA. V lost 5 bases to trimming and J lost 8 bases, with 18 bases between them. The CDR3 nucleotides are TGTGCCAGCAGCGTACAGGGTTCGGCTTCGGAAAAACTGTTTTTT. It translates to CASSVQGSASEKLFF.

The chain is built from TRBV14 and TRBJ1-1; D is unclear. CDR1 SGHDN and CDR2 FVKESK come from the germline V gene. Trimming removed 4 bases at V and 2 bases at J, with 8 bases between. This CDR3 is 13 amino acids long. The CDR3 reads CASSLSTNTEAFF. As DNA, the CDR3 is TGTGCCAGCAGCCTTTCAACCAACACTGAAGCTTTCTTT.

The CDR3 here is CASTLDHSYEQYF. The CDR3 DNA reads TGTGCCAGCACCTTGGACCACTCCTACGAGCAGTACTTC. The rearrangement uses TRBV7-9 and TRBJ2-7, with D unresolved. The CDR3 length is 13 residues. Germline CDR1 and CDR2: SEHNR and FQNEAQ (reference sequence). V was clipped by 7 bases and J by 0 bases, with 10 bases between them.

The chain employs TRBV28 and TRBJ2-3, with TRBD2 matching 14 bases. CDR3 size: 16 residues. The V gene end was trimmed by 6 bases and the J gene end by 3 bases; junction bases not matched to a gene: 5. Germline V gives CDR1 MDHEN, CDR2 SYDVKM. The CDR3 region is CASSRRLAGGTDTQYF. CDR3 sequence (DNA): TGTGCCAGCAGCCGTCGACTAGCGGGGGGGACAGATACGCAGTATTTT.

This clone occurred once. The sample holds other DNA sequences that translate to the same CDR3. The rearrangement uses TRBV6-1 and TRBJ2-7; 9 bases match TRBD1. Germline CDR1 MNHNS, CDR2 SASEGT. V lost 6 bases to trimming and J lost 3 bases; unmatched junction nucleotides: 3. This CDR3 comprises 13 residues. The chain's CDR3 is CASRPGQGYEQYF. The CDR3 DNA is TGTGCCAGCAGACCGGGACAGGGCTACGAGCAGTACTTC.

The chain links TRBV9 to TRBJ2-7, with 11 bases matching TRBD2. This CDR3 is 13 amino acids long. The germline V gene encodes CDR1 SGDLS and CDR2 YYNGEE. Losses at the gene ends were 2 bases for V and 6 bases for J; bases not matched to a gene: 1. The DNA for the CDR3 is TGTGCCAGCAGCGTGGGGACTAGCGGCGAGCAGTACTTC. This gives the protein CASSVGTSGEQYF.

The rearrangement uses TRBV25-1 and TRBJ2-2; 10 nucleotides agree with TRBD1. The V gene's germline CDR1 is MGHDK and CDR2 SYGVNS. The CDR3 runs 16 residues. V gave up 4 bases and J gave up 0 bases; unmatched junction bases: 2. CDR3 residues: CASSGGTGANTGELFF. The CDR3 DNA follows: TGTGCCAGCAGTGGGGGGACAGGGGCGAACACCGGGGAGCTGTTTTTT.

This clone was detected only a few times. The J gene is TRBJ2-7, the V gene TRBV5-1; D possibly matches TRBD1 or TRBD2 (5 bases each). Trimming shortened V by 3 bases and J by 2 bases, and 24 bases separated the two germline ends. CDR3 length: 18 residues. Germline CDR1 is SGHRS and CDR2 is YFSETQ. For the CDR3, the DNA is TGCGCCAGCAGCTCGAAAACGGTGGGACCGCTGATCCCCTACGAGCAGTACTTC. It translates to CASSSKTVGPLIPYEQYF.

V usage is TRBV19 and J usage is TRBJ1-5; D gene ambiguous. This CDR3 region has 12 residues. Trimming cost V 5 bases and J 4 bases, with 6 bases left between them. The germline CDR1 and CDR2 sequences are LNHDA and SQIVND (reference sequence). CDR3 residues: CASSLRNQPQHF. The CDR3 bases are TGTGCCAGTAGTTTGAGAAATCAGCCCCAGCATTTT. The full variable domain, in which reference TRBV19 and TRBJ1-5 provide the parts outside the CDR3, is DGGITQSPKYLFRKEGQNVTLSCEQNLNHDAMYWYRQDPGQGLRLIYYSQIVNDFQKGDIAEGYSVSREKKESFPLTVTSAQKNPTAFYLCASSLRNQPQHFGDGTRLSIL.

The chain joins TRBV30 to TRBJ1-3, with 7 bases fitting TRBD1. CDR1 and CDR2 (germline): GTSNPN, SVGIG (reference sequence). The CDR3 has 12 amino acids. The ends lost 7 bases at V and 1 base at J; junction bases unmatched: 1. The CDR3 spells CAFRGSGNTIYF. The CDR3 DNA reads TGTGCCTTCAGGGGGTCTGGAAACACCATATATTTT.

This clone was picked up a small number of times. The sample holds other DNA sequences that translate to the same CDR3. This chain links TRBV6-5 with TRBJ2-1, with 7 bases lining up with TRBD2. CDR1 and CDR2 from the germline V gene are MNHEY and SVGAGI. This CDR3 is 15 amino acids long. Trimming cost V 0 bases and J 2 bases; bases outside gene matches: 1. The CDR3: CASSYSAGPYNEQFF. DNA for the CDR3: TGTGCCAGCAGTTACTCAGCGGGGCCCTACAATGAGCAGTTCTTC.

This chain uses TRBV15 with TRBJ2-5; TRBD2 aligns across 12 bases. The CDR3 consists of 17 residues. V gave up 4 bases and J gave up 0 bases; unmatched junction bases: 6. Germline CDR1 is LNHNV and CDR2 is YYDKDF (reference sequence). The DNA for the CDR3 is TGTGCCACCAGCACTGCCGGGACTAGCGGGTACCAAGAGACCCAGTACTTC. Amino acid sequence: CATSTAGTSGYQETQYF.

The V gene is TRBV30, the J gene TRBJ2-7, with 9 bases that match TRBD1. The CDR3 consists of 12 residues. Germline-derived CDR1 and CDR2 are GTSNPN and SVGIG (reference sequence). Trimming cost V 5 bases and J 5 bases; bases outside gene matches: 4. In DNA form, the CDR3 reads TGTGCCTGGGACAGGGGGGGCAACGAGCAGTACTTC. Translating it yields CAWDRGGNEQYF. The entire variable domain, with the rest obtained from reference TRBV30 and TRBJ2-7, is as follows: SQTIHQWPATLVQPVGSPLSLECTVEGTSNPNLYWYRQAAGRGLQLLFYSVGIGQISSEVPQNLSASRPQDRQFILSSKKLLLSDSGFYLCAWDRGGNEQYFGPGTRLTVT.

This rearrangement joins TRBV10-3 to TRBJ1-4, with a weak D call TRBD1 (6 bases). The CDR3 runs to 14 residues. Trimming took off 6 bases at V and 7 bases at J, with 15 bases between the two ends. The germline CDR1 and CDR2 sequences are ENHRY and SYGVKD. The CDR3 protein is CAISMGAQSEKLFF. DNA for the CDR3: TGTGCCATCAGCATGGGGGCGCAGAGTGAAAAACTGTTTTTT.

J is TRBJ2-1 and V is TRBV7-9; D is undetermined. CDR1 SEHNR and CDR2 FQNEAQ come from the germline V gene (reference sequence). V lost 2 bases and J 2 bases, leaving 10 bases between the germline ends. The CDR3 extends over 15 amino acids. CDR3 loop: CASSLRVDPYNEQFF. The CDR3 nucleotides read TGTGCCAGCAGCTTAAGGGTAGATCCCTACAATGAGCAGTTCTTC.

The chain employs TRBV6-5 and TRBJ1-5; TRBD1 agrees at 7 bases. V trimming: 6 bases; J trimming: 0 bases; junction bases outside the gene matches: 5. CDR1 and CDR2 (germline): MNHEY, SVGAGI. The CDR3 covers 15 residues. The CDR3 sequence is CASSYGTDSNQPQHF. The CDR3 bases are TGTGCCAGCAGCTACGGGACAGATAGCAATCAGCCCCAGCATTTT.

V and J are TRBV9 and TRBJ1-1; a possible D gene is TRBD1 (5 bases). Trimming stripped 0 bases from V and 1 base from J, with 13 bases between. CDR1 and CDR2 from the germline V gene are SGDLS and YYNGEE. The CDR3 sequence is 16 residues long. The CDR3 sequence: CASSVVSGTANTEAFF. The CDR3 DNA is TGTGCCAGCAGCGTAGTAAGCGGGACGGCGAACACTGAAGCTTTCTTT.